Each of the 5 T cell receptor beta chains below was sequenced from the same sample in a study of early T cells in non-severe SARS-CoV-2 infection. TCRdb recomputed calls from the 5' RACE reads with MiXCR, one row per CDR3 protein. The repertoire holds 55,000 to 80,000 distinct CDR3 sequences, with roughly 11% as singletons. Sequencing input: whole blood. The receptors originated from an adult who was a healthcare worker with PCR-confirmed SARS-CoV-2 infection or an uninfected control (not recorded which).

This clonotype is medium-sized in the sample. The genes are TRBV11-2 and TRBJ2-3; no clear D. Germline assignment: CDR1 SGHAT and CDR2 FQNNGV. This CDR3 has 11 amino acids. V was trimmed by 1 base and J by 5 bases, leaving 1 base between them. CDR3 DNA: TGTGCCAGCAGCTTAGTAGATACGCAGTATTTT. It translates to CASSLVDTQYF.

This clonotype was recorded at least ten times. The chain joins TRBV11-2 to TRBJ2-4; D perhaps matches TRBD1 (6 bases). V was pared by 4 bases and J by 3 bases, with 13 bases between. CDR1 and CDR2 (germline): SGHAT, FQNNGV. The CDR3 extends over 15 amino acids. The CDR3 DNA reads TGTGCCAGCAGCTCACCGGACAGTGGCAAAAACATTCAGTACTTC. It specifies CASSSPDSGKNIQYF.

V usage is TRBV29-1 and J usage is TRBJ2-7; no firm D call. V was trimmed by 5 bases and J by 3 bases, leaving 14 bases between them. Per the germline V gene, CDR1 is SQVTM and CDR2 is ANQGSEA. The length of the CDR3 is 13 residues. CDR3 nucleotide sequence: TGCAGCGTTTATTGGATGAAGGTCTACGAGCAGTACTTC. Residues: CSVYWMKVYEQYF.

This clonotype was recorded many times. The chain is built from TRBV20-1 and TRBJ1-1; D remains ambiguous. V shed 4 bases and J shed 5 bases, with 14 bases lying between them. CDR1 DFQATT and CDR2 SNEGSKA come from the germline V gene (reference sequence). This CDR3 has 13 amino acids. The CDR3 here is CSATKYGGTEAFF. The CDR3, as DNA: TGCAGTGCTACGAAATACGGAGGGACTGAAGCTTTCTTT.

This clonotype was observed many times. The V call is TRBV10-3, the J call TRBJ2-1; 7 bases are shared with TRBD1. Germline CDR1 ENHRY, CDR2 SYGVKD. CDR3 size: 17 residues. Trimming cost V 10 bases and J 0 bases; bases outside gene matches: 15. The CDR3 here is CATDRDSPLASYNEQFF. CDR3 sequence (DNA): TGTGCCACCGACCGGGACAGTCCTCTAGCCTCCTACAATGAGCAGTTCTTC.